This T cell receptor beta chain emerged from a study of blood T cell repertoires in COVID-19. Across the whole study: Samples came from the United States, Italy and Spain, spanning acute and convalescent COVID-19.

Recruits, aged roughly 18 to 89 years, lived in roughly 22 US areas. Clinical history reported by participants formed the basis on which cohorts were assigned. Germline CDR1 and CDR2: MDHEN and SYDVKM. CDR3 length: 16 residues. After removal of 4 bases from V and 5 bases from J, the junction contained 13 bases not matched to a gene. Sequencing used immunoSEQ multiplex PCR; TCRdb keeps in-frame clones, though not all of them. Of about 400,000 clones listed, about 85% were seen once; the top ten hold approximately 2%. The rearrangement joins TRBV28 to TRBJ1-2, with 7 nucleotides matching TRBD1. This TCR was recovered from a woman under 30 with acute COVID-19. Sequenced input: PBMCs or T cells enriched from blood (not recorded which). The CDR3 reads CASSSSSKGARYGYTF. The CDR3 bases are TGTGCCAGCAGTTCCTCTTCTAAGGGGGCGAGATATGGCTACACCTTC.